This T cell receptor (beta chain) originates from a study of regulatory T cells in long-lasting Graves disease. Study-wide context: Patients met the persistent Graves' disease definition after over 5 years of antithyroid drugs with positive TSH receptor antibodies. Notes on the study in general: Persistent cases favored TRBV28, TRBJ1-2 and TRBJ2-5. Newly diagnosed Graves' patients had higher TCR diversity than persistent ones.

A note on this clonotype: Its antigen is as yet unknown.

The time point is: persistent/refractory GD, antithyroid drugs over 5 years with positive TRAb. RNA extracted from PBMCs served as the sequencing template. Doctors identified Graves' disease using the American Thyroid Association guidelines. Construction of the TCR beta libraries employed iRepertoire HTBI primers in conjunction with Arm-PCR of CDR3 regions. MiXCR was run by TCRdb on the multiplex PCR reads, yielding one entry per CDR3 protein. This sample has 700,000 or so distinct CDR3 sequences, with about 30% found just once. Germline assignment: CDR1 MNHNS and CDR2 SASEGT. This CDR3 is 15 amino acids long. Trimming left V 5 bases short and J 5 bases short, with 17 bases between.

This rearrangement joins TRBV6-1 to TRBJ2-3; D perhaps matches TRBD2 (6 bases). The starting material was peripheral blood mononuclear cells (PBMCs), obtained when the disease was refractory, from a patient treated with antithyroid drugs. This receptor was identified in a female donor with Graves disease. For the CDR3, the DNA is TGTGCCAGCAGTACTAAGTCCCTGGGGGGAGATACGCAGTATTTT. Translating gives CASSTKSLGGDTQYF.